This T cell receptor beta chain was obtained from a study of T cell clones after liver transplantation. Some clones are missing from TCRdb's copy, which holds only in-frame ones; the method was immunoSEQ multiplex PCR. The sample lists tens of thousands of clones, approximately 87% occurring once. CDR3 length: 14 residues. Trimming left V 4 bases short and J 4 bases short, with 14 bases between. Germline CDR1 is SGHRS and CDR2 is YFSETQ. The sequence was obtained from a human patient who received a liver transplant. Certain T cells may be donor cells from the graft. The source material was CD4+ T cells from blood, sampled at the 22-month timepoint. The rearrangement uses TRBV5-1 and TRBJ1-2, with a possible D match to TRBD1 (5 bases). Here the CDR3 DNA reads TGCGCCAGCAGCGTACCCGGGACGGGCTATGGCTACACCTTC. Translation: CASSVPGTGYGYTF.